Listed here are 5 T cell receptor beta chains from one sample, sequenced in a study of cytomegalovirus exposure and HLA in healthy donors. The PCR ran on 60 Vbeta and 13 Jbeta primers. TCRdb's copy holds only in-frame clones and misses some; the assay was immunoSEQ multiplex PCR. This sample has about 110,000 clones, with about two thirds found just once. Source material: PBMCs. These receptors all come from a boy between 5 and 17 years old in good health and CMV-seronegative.

The chain combines TRBV7-2 with TRBJ2-1, with 12 bases fitting TRBD1. Germline trimming cut 5 bases from V and 10 bases from J; bases unmatched to any gene: 6. Per the germline V gene, CDR1 is SGHTA and CDR2 is FQGNSA. The CDR3 has 14 amino acids. Written as DNA, the CDR3 is TGTGCCAGCAGCCCGGGACAGGGGGCCCCCGAGCAGTTCTTC. It is translated as CASSPGQGAPEQFF. The full variable domain, in which reference TRBV7-2 and TRBJ2-1 provide the parts outside the CDR3, is GAGVSQSPSNKVTEKGKDVELRCDPISGHTALYWYRQSLGQGLEFLIYFQGNSAPDKSGLPSDRFSAERTGGSVSTLTIQRTQQEDSAVYLCASSPGQGAPEQFFGPGTRLTVL.

For this clone: The junction shows a germline mismatch at one end, possibly a read error. The CDR3 here is CASTEQDSWVGFSF. The CDR3 DNA follows: TGTGCCAGCACCGAACAGGACAGTTGGGTAGGATTCAGTTTT. The chain links TRBV6-1 to TRBJ1-3; D is possibly TRBD1 (6 bases). The CDR3 is made up of 14 amino acids. Germline CDR1 and CDR2: MNHNS and SASEGT.

In regard to this clone: A read error may produce the germline difference seen at one junction end. This sequence joins TRBV6-5 and TRBJ1-5, with D hard to call. The CDR3 runs to 13 residues. Per germline, CDR1 MNHEY and CDR2 SVGAGI. The CDR3 sequence: CASSYSRDQHQHF. In DNA, the CDR3 is TGTGCCAGCAGTTACTCGAGGGATCAGCACCAGCATTTT.

This chain joins TRBV10-3 and TRBJ2-7, with 9 positions matching TRBD1. Germline V gene data show CDR1 as ENHRY and CDR2 as SYGVKD. V lost 10 bases, J lost 5 bases, and 9 bases stayed unmatched. The CDR3 is made up of 13 amino acids. DNA of the CDR3: TGTGCCAGTGGGACAGGGTTACTTGACGAGCAGTACTTC. Its protein is CASGTGLLDEQYF.

This clone showed up just a few times. The chain joins TRBV21-1 to TRBJ1-5; the table's D gene call, TRBD1, was not cross checked with the DNA. TRBV21-1 is tagged as a pseudogene. The CDR3 is made up of 20 amino acids. CDR3 protein: CASSKALEGAVRGGNQPQHF. CDR3 DNA: TGTGCCAGCAGCAAAGCGCTCGAGGGGGCTGTCCGTGGGGGCAATCAGCCCCAGCATTTT.